This T cell receptor beta chain was recovered during a study of cytomegalovirus exposure and HLA in healthy donors. Across the study: A prior study identified 117 million unique TCR beta sequences from roughly 170 million T cells.

The PCR had 60 Vbeta and 13 Jbeta primers. Some clones are missing from TCRdb's copy, which holds only in-frame ones; the method was immunoSEQ multiplex PCR. Among some 86,000 clones, about 76% were seen once, and the ten largest hold 14% to 15%. Findings of the study overall: Judged likely to be a sequencing artifact was a cluster of highly shared sequence variants.

On this clone itself: Its antigen is unidentified.

The CDR3 runs 16 residues. V shed 0 bases and J shed 5 bases, with 17 bases lying between them. The germline V gene has CDR1 SGDLS and CDR2 YYNGEE. This TCR was recovered from a woman in her thirties or forties in good health and CMV-seropositive. V usage is TRBV9 and J usage is TRBJ2-5; D is ambiguous. The source material was PBMCs. The CDR3 reads CASSVEGGGGWETQYF. CDR3 nucleotide sequence: TGTGCCAGCAGCGTAGAAGGCGGCGGCGGCTGGGAGACCCAGTACTTC.